This T cell receptor (beta chain) is drawn from a study of blood T cell repertoires in COVID-19. Produced via immunoSEQ multiplex PCR; TCRdb's table is partial and in-frame only. Among approximately 290,000 clones listed, about 89% were seen once. V shed 6 bases, J shed 7 bases, and the junction held 10 bases outside the gene matches. Germline loops: CDR1 SGHNT, CDR2 YYREEE (reference sequence). This CDR3 contains 14 residues. Sequenced material: peripheral blood. The rearrangement joins TRBV5-4 to TRBJ2-1; 7 bases are a match to TRBD2. This sequence was found in a man under 40 with acute or convalescent COVID-19. CDR3: CASKIGTKGNEQFF. The CDR3 region has the DNA TGTGCCAGCAAGATCGGGACTAAAGGGAATGAGCAGTTCTTC. The whole variable domain, filled in from reference TRBV5-4 and TRBJ2-1, reads ETGVTQSPTHLIKTRGQQVTLRCSSQSGHNTVSWYQQALGQGPQFIFQYYREEENGRGNFPPRFSGLQFPNYSSELNVNALELDDSALYLCASKIGTKGNEQFFGPGTRLTVL.